This entry lists 11 T cell receptor beta chains sequenced from one sample in a study of shared clonotypes between healthy human individuals. The table came from immunoSEQ multiplex PCR; TCRdb's copy has only in-frame clones and leaves some out. Of hundreds of thousands of clones in the sample, more than 70% are singletons; the top ten hold under 2%. The sequenced sample consisted of memory CD4+ T cells sorted from blood. The subset: CD45RA-negative fraction. These receptors originate from a woman aged 25 to 39 in good health.

The chain combines TRBV2 with TRBJ1-2, with 11 bases lining up with TRBD1. Germline CDR1 and CDR2: SNHLY and FYNNEI. With 6 bases clipped from V and 3 bases from J, the junction kept 3 bases outside the gene matches. The CDR3 loop spans 14 amino acids. CDR3 amino acids: CASRGTGGYYGYTF. In DNA, the CDR3 is TGTGCCAGCAGGGGGACAGGGGGGTACTATGGCTACACCTTC.

This chain connects TRBV5-6 to TRBJ1-2; D gene uncertain. The CDR3 is made up of 13 amino acids. With 0 bases removed from V and 7 bases from J, the gap between germline ends came to 10 bases. CDR1 is SGHDT, CDR2 YYEEEE, per germline. In DNA, the CDR3 is TGTGCCAGCAGCTTGGCGCGGAAGGCTGGCTACACCTTC. This sequence encodes CASSLARKAGYTF.

V gene TRBV5-1 combines with J gene TRBJ2-3; 7 bases map to TRBD2. Per the germline V gene, CDR1 is SGHRS and CDR2 is YFSETQ. The ends lost 1 base at V and 0 bases at J; junction bases unmatched: 8. The CDR3 spans 17 residues. CDR3 in amino acids: CASSLPPGRPSTDTQYF. The CDR3 DNA sequence: TGCGCCAGCAGCTTGCCACCCGGGAGGCCCAGCACAGATACGCAGTATTTT.

This clone has a single count. The chain carries TRBV30 and TRBJ2-7; TRBD1 matches at 8 bases. Germline-derived CDR1 and CDR2 are GTSNPN and SVGIG (reference sequence). The CDR3 is 12 amino acids. The V and J ends lost 1 base and 5 bases, in that order; junction bases with no gene match: 1. The CDR3 sequence: CAWSGTGNEQYF. DNA for the CDR3: TGTGCCTGGAGTGGGACAGGGAACGAGCAGTACTTC. The entire variable domain, with the rest obtained from reference TRBV30 and TRBJ2-7, is as follows: SQTIHQWPATLVQPVGSPLSLECTVEGTSNPNLYWYRQAAGRGLQLLFYSVGIGQISSEVPQNLSASRPQDRQFILSSKKLLLSDSGFYLCAWSGTGNEQYFGPGTRLTVT.

The V and J genes are TRBV25-1 and TRBJ2-5, with 12 bases aligning to TRBD2. This CDR3 contains 16 residues. Trimming cost V 3 bases and J 7 bases; bases outside gene matches: 9. Germline V gene lookup returns CDR1 MGHDK and CDR2 SYGVNS. CDR3 residues: CASSDDPSGRVGTQYF. CDR3 coding DNA: TGTGCCAGCAGTGATGATCCTAGCGGGAGGGTGGGGACCCAGTACTTC.

V usage is TRBV28 and J usage is TRBJ2-4, with 8 positions matching TRBD2. J gave up 1 base and V 2 bases, and 1 base lay outside the gene matches. Germline V CDR1 and CDR2: MDHEN, SYDVKM. CDR3 size: 15 residues. The CDR3 spells CASSLPGGAKNIQYF. CDR3 in DNA: TGTGCCAGCAGTTTACCGGGAGGGGCCAAAAACATTCAGTACTTC.

This clone was seen once. The V gene is TRBV6-1, the J gene TRBJ1-1, with TRBD1 identical over 10 bases. This CDR3 spans 15 amino acids. The V gene's germline CDR1 is MNHNS and CDR2 SASEGT. V trimming: 3 bases; J trimming: 3 bases; junction bases outside the gene matches: 4. The CDR3 here is CASSETGGADTEAFF. CDR3 coding DNA: TGTGCCAGCAGTGAGACAGGGGGCGCGGACACTGAAGCTTTCTTT.

This chain uses TRBV6-6 with TRBJ2-3, with no clear D. V lost 5 bases, J lost 2 bases, and 14 bases lay in between. CDR1 is MNHNY, CDR2 SVGAGI, per germline (reference sequence). The CDR3 totals 15 residues. CDR3 loop: CASSERHGATDTQYF. The CDR3, as DNA: TGTGCCAGCAGTGAGCGTCACGGAGCCACAGATACGCAGTATTTT.

This clone was observed a few times. This chain connects TRBV28 to TRBJ2-2; 10 nucleotides match TRBD2. This CDR3 spans 16 amino acids. J was trimmed by 4 bases and V by 6 bases; bases with no gene match: 8. From germline, CDR1 is MDHEN and CDR2 SYDVKM. The CDR3 loop is CASRSYIAGGTGELFF. Here the CDR3 DNA reads TGTGCCAGCAGAAGTTATATAGCGGGAGGCACCGGGGAGCTGTTTTTT.

This clone was picked up one time. The V gene is TRBV7-9, the J gene TRBJ2-7; D tentatively fits TRBD1 or TRBD2 (5 bases each). This CDR3 spans 13 amino acids. The germline CDR1 and CDR2 sequences are SEHNR and FQNEAQ (reference sequence). The V gene lost 3 bases and the J gene lost 3 bases, with 9 bases spanning the gap. CDR3 nucleotide sequence: TGTGCCAGCAGCTTCAGGGACCTCTACGAGCAGTACTTC. Amino acid sequence: CASSFRDLYEQYF.

The V call is TRBV29-1, the J call TRBJ2-5, with unresolved D. CDR1 and CDR2 from the germline V gene are SQVTM and ANQGSEA. V lost 6 bases and J lost 6, with 11 bases in between. The CDR3 is 11 residues long. The CDR3 is CSVLTGQTQYF. CDR3 coding DNA: TGCAGCGTATTGACCGGCCAGACCCAGTACTTC.